These 9 T cell receptor beta chains share one sample of origin, sequenced in a study of T cell repertoires in cytomegalovirus infection. Antigens of these TCRs are unknown. TCRdb re-called the reads through MiXCR, storing one row per CDR3 protein. The table has about 130,000 distinct CDR3 sequences, about 24% seen once. Sequenced material: PBMCs, sequenced either directly or after in vitro stimulation (not recorded which). These receptor sequences come from a human donor in good health (CMV status not recorded). Some clones in this sample may be carry-over from other donors' samples.

The chain links TRBV2 to TRBJ1-2; 8 nucleotides match TRBD1. The CDR3 spans 15 residues. CDR1 is SNHLY, CDR2 FYNNEI, per germline. V dropped 5 bases and J dropped 2; count of bases not matched to a gene: 7. The CDR3, as DNA: TGTGCCAGCAGTTCTTTATGGACAGGGAACTATGGCTACACCTTC. It yields the protein CASSSLWTGNYGYTF. Full variable domain (outside the CDR3, taken from reference TRBV2 and TRBJ1-2): EPEVTQTPSHQVTQMGQEVILRCVPISNHLYFYWYRQILGQKVEFLVSFYNNEISEKSEIFDDQFSVERPDGSNFTLKIRSTKLEDSAMYFCASSSLWTGNYGYTFGSGTRLTVV.

This clonotype has only a few counts. The chain combines TRBV12-3 or TRBV12-4 with TRBJ2-5; D is possibly TRBD1 (5 bases). This CDR3 comprises 13 residues. The V and J ends lost 3 bases and 5 bases respectively, with 10 bases between them. CDR3 loop: CASSFQGGETQYF. The CDR3, as DNA: TGTGCCAGCAGTTTCCAGGGTGGGGAGACCCAGTACTTC.

This clonotype was recorded a few times. This chain uses TRBV19 with TRBJ1-2, with D possibly being TRBD1 (6 bases). Germline V gene data show CDR1 as LNHDA and CDR2 as SQIVND (reference sequence). The V gene lost 5 bases and the J gene lost 4 bases, with 20 bases spanning the gap. CDR3 length: 16 residues. The CDR3, as DNA: TGTGCCAGTAGTCCCGGCAGCGACGACAGGCCCTATGGCTACACCTTC. It encodes CASSPGSDDRPYGYTF.

This chain joins TRBV29-1 and TRBJ2-3, with D possibly matching TRBD2 (6 bases). Deletions cut 6 bases from V and 6 bases from J, with 10 bases between. The CDR3 has 11 residues. CDR1 SQVTM and CDR2 ANQGSEA come from the germline V gene. CDR3 nucleotides: TGCAGCGTCCGCCTAGCGGATACGCAGTATTTT. Translated: CSVRLADTQYF.

The J gene is TRBJ2-4, the V gene TRBV7-6; 10 bases match TRBD1. The CDR3 loop spans 19 amino acids. The V segment lost 1 base and the J segment 2 bases; nucleotides outside the gene matches: 11. Germline V lookup: CDR1 SGHVS, CDR2 FNYEAQ. The CDR3 is CASSLGPGTGAQTKNIQYF. CDR3 nucleotides: TGTGCCAGCAGCTTAGGGCCCGGGACAGGGGCGCAAACCAAAAACATTCAGTACTTC.

V is TRBV28 and J is TRBJ2-7; TRBD1 is a possible D gene (7 bases). This CDR3 comprises 14 residues. Germline V lookup: CDR1 MDHEN, CDR2 SYDVKM. V was pared by 8 bases and J by 0 bases, with 14 bases between. The CDR3 bases are TGTGCCAGCGGAGGGGACAGTTACTCCTACGAGCAGTACTTC. It translates to CASGGDSYSYEQYF.

This clonotype was seen repeatedly, ten times or more. The chain couples TRBV7-2 to TRBJ2-4; D may be TRBD1 (5 bases). Germline-derived CDR1 and CDR2 are SGHTA and FQGNSA. This CDR3 contains 17 residues. Trimming stripped 2 bases from V and 4 bases from J, with 18 bases between. Written as DNA, the CDR3 is TGTGCCAGCAGCTTAAACGATGGGGCGATACCAAAAAACATTCAGTACTTC. Its translation is CASSLNDGAIPKNIQYF.

This clonotype was detected ten times or more. The chain joins TRBV7-2 to TRBJ2-7; a possible D gene is TRBD1 (6 bases). The CDR3 runs to 14 residues. Looked up from germline, CDR1 is SGHTA and CDR2 is FQGNSA. V was pared by 7 bases and J by 0 bases, with 13 bases between. The CDR3 sequence is CASTLDRPSYEQYF. DNA for the CDR3: TGTGCCAGCACCCTCGACAGGCCCTCCTACGAGCAGTACTTC. The full variable domain, completed using reference TRBV7-2 and TRBJ2-7, is GAGVSQSPSNKVTEKGKDVELRCDPISGHTALYWYRQSLGQGLEFLIYFQGNSAPDKSGLPSDRFSAERTGGSVSTLTIQRTQQEDSAVYLCASTLDRPSYEQYFGPGTRLTVT.

The chain carries TRBV7-6 and TRBJ2-3; D is unresolved. The CDR3 is 12 amino acids. V was pared by 4 bases and J by 6 bases, with 8 bases between. Germline values: CDR1 SGHVS, CDR2 FNYEAQ. For the CDR3, the DNA is TGTGCCAGCAGCTCTCTAGGCGATACGCAGTATTTT. Its protein product is CASSSLGDTQYF.